Listed here are 16 T cell receptor beta chains from one sample, sequenced in a study of cytomegalovirus exposure and HLA in healthy donors. The PCR used 60 Vbeta and 13 Jbeta primers. Produced via immunoSEQ multiplex PCR; TCRdb's table is partial and in-frame only. Here the sample spans approximately 110,000 clones, more than 9.5% being singletons. Specimen: PBMCs. The source is a middle-aged man in good health and CMV-seropositive.

This CDR3 reads CASSGLRFEQYF. The CDR3, as DNA: TGTGCCAGCAGTGGACTTCGTTTCGAGCAGTACTTC. This chain uses TRBV28 with TRBJ2-7, with a tentative D call TRBD2 (5 bases). There are 12 residues in the CDR3. CDR1 MDHEN and CDR2 SYDVKM come from the germline V gene. The V gene lost 5 bases and the J gene lost 6 bases, with 11 bases spanning the gap. Supplemented by reference TRBV28 and TRBJ2-7, the full variable domain reads DVKVTQSSRYLVKRTGEKVFLECVQDMDHENMFWYRQDPGLGLRLIYFSYDVKMKEKGDIPEGYSVSREKKERFSLILESASTNQTSMYLCASSGLRFEQYFGPGTRLTVT.

This sequence joins TRBV4-3 and TRBJ1-2; 12 bases are a match to TRBD1. Germline CDR1 is LGHNA and CDR2 is YSLEER. The CDR3 runs 16 residues. The V segment lost 4 bases and the J segment 3 bases; nucleotides outside the gene matches: 6. CDR3 in DNA: TGCGCCAGCAGCCTGGGACAGGGGGCGTCCGACTATGGCTACACCTTC. Amino acids: CASSLGQGASDYGYTF.

The J gene is TRBJ2-1, the V gene TRBV7-9; the D gene is possibly TRBD2 (6 bases). The CDR3 extends over 14 amino acids. V was cut by 7 bases and J by 6 bases, with 16 bases left in between. Looked up from germline, CDR1 is SEHNR and CDR2 is FQNEAQ (reference sequence). The CDR3 bases are TGTGCCAGCACCTTTGGGACTTCGGGCAATGAGCAGTTCTTC. Translating it yields CASTFGTSGNEQFF.

The chain combines TRBV6-6 with TRBJ2-2; D is possibly TRBD1 (6 bases). This CDR3 comprises 14 residues. Trimming took off 9 bases at V and 2 bases at J, with 13 bases between the two ends. Germline CDR1 reads MNHNY; CDR2 reads SVGAGI (reference sequence). The CDR3 coding sequence is TGTGCCAGTAAGGAGGACAGAAACACCGGGGAGCTGTTTTTT. Its protein is CASKEDRNTGELFF.

This clone was counted a few times. The chain is built from TRBV7-9 and TRBJ2-3, with a tentative D call TRBD1 (5 bases). The germline gives CDR1 SEHNR, CDR2 FQNEAQ (reference sequence). Trimming stripped 10 bases from V and 4 bases from J, with 15 bases between. This CDR3 is 13 amino acids long. The chain's CDR3 is CATLLRDADTQYF. For the CDR3, the DNA is TGTGCCACCCTCCTCAGGGATGCAGATACGCAGTATTTT.

This clone was found a few times. V gene TRBV7-6 combines with J gene TRBJ1-4; TRBD1 might be the D (6 bases). Germline V gives CDR1 SGHVS, CDR2 FNYEAQ. The CDR3 has 15 residues. V shed 1 base and J shed 7 bases, with 13 bases lying between them. For the CDR3, the DNA is TGTGCCAGCAGCTTAGTACAGGGTTGGGGTGAAAAACTGTTTTTT. Residues: CASSLVQGWGEKLFF.

Only a few counts were recorded for this clone. The chain employs TRBV5-4 and TRBJ2-2, with TRBD1 as a possible D gene (6 bases). This CDR3 spans 15 amino acids. The V gene lost 0 bases and the J gene lost 7 bases, with 13 bases spanning the gap. Per the germline V gene, CDR1 is SGHNT and CDR2 is YYREEE (reference sequence). CDR3 DNA sequence: TGTGCCAGCAGCTTGGCAGGGGTAACAGGCGGGGAGCTGTTTTTT. As protein: CASSLAGVTGGELFF.

This rearrangement joins TRBV7-2 to TRBJ2-7, with 8 bases aligning to TRBD1. In germline, CDR1 is SGHTA, CDR2 FQGNSA. This CDR3 is built from 13 residues. J gave up 5 bases and V 5 bases, and 5 bases lay outside the gene matches. The CDR3 region has the DNA TGTGCCAGCAGCCGGACAGGGAACAACGAGCAGTACTTC. It encodes CASSRTGNNEQYF.

This chain connects TRBV10-1 to TRBJ2-1; no reliable D call. CDR3 size: 13 residues. Per germline, CDR1 WNHNN and CDR2 SYGVQD (reference sequence). The V end was cut by 5 bases, the J end by 9 bases, with 14 bases between. For the CDR3, the DNA is TGCGCCAGCAGTCCAGTAGGTCGGGTTGAGCAGTTCTTC. As protein: CASSPVGRVEQFF.

J is TRBJ1-5 and V is TRBV7-2; 11 nucleotides align to TRBD1. V shed 4 bases and J 7 bases; nucleotides not matched to a gene: 12. The germline CDR1 and CDR2 sequences are SGHTA and FQGNSA. The CDR3 is made up of 17 amino acids. DNA of the CDR3: TGTGCCAGCAGCTGGGGACAGGGGGGTGGGTATGGCCAGCCCCAGCATTTT. Its protein product is CASSWGQGGGYGQPQHF. The full variable domain, rest sourced from reference TRBV7-2 and TRBJ1-5, is GAGVSQSPSNKVTEKGKDVELRCDPISGHTALYWYRQSLGQGLEFLIYFQGNSAPDKSGLPSDRFSAERTGGSVSTLTIQRTQQEDSAVYLCASSWGQGGGYGQPQHFGDGTRLSIL.

This clone was detected only a few times. The chain joins TRBV27 to TRBJ2-4; unclear D gene. This CDR3 is built from 13 residues. With 5 bases removed from V and 0 bases from J, the gap between germline ends came to 5 bases. CDR1 and CDR2 from the germline V gene are MNHEY and SMNVEV (reference sequence). In DNA, the CDR3 is TGTGCCAGCAGTCCACTAGCCAAAAACATTCAGTACTTC. It encodes CASSPLAKNIQYF.

The chain carries TRBV10-1 and TRBJ2-7, with D unresolved. V was cut by 0 bases and J by 2 bases, with 8 bases left in between. This CDR3 has 14 amino acids. Per germline, CDR1 WNHNN and CDR2 SYGVQD (reference sequence). The CDR3 region has the DNA TGCGCCAGCAGTGAGTCTATTTTAGCCTACGAGCAGTACTTC. It encodes CASSESILAYEQYF.

This clone has only a few counts. The rearrangement uses TRBV9 and TRBJ1-2; 7 nucleotides agree with TRBD1. This CDR3 has 17 amino acids. J was trimmed by 7 bases and V by 3 bases; bases with no gene match: 18. CDR1 and CDR2 (germline): SGDLS, YYNGEE. CDR3 sequence (DNA): TGTGCCAGCAGCGGGGGCCCGGCGGGACAGTGGCCCGTTGGCTACACCTTC. It codes for CASSGGPAGQWPVGYTF.

This clone was seen only a few times. The chain carries TRBV6-4 and TRBJ1-5; D ambiguous. From germline, CDR1 is MRHNA and CDR2 SNTAGT. This CDR3 has 13 residues. The V and J ends lost 3 bases and 3 bases respectively, with 6 bases between them. The DNA of the CDR3 is TGTGCCAGCAGTGAATCAGTCAATCAGCCCCAGCATTTT. Translation: CASSESVNQPQHF.

The chain is built from TRBV7-2 and TRBJ1-2; TRBD1 aligns across 8 bases. The CDR3 has 13 amino acids. The J segment lost 8 bases and the V segment lost 5 bases, leaving 7 bases of the junction unmatched. From germline, CDR1 is SGHTA and CDR2 FQGNSA. As DNA, the CDR3 is TGTGCCAGCAGCCGGGACAGGCGAAGGGGCTACACCTTC. It translates to CASSRDRRRGYTF.

CDR3 protein: CASSHTGENGELFF. The CDR3 DNA follows: TGCGCCAGCAGCCATACAGGGGAGAACGGGGAGCTGTTTTTT. The chain couples TRBV4-1 to TRBJ2-2, with TRBD1 matching 7 bases. CDR1 and CDR2 from the germline V gene are MGHRA and YSYEKL. V dropped 3 bases and J dropped 7; count of bases not matched to a gene: 5. The CDR3 runs to 14 residues.